This paragraph covers one TCR beta chain sequence. The antigen remains unidentified. CDR1 and CDR2 (germline): LNHNV, YYDKDF (reference sequence). The CDR3 covers 14 residues. Trimming cost V 3 bases and J 1 base; bases outside gene matches: 0. The data belong to a study of OX40 agonist ivuxolimab in advanced cancers. About the study: The patients received ivuxolimab by intravenous route every 2 weeks at 0.01 to 10 mg/kg.

Overall study findings and caveats: Low levels of normalized T-cell clonal expansion also appeared in some nonresponders. Antigen specificity remained undetermined for the expanded peripheral T cells.

Using immunoSEQ multiplex PCR, the repertoire was profiled, and TCRdb retains in-frame clones only, with some absent. The sample holds nearly 65,000 clones, roughly nine tenths seen once. This chain joins TRBV15 and TRBJ2-1; 7 nucleotides agree with TRBD1. This TCR was sampled from an adult with an advanced solid tumor such as melanoma, head and neck, liver or kidney cancer. This specimen consisted of CD4+ or CD8+ T cells sorted from blood, obtained in a trial of the OX40 agonist ivuxolimab. The CDR3 loop reads CATSRTGSYNEQFF. CDR3 DNA sequence: TGTGCCACCAGCAGGACAGGGTCCTACAATGAGCAGTTCTTC. Complete variable domain (other parts from reference TRBV15 and TRBJ2-1): DAMVIQNPRYQVTQFGKPVTLSCSQTLNHNVMYWYQQKSSQAPKLLFHYYDKDFNNEADTPDNFQSRRPNTSFCFLDIRSPGLGDTAMYLCATSRTGSYNEQFFGPGTRLTVL.